The 2 T cell receptor beta chains below come from one sample, sequenced in a study of blood T cell repertoires in COVID-19. TCRdb's copy holds only in-frame clones and misses some; the assay was immunoSEQ multiplex PCR. The sample lists over 40,000 clones; 86% were seen once. Sequenced: peripheral blood. The receptors derive from a man older than 75 with active COVID-19.

V gene TRBV13 combines with J gene TRBJ2-7, with 14 bases aligning to TRBD2. V trimming: 5 bases; J trimming: 2 bases; junction bases outside the gene matches: 14. CDR3 length: 19 residues. CDR1 and CDR2 (germline): PRHDT, FYEKMQ (reference sequence). CDR3 sequence: CASSPFMGLAGEFTYEQYF. CDR3 in DNA: TGTGCCAGCAGCCCCTTTATGGGACTAGCGGGAGAGTTCACCTACGAGCAGTACTTC.

V and J are TRBV18 and TRBJ1-4; tentative D call: TRBD1 (6 bases). Trimming removed 5 bases from V and 2 bases from J, with 21 bases in between. CDR3 length equals 18 residues. From germline, CDR1 is KGHSH and CDR2 LQKENI. This CDR3 reads CASSTKGQGILTNEKLFF. Here the CDR3 DNA reads TGTGCCAGCTCAACCAAAGGGCAGGGGATCCTCACTAATGAAAAACTGTTTTTT.